This T cell receptor beta chain was captured by sequencing in a study of regulatory T cells in long-lasting Graves disease. Broader study findings: Segments TRBV28, TRBJ1-2 and TRBJ2-5 showed preferential usage in persistent disease.

Arm-PCR with iRepertoire HTBI primers amplified the CDR3 regions for these TCR beta libraries. In TCRdb, the multiplex PCR reads were re-called with MiXCR into one record per CDR3 protein. The data contain 370,000 or so distinct CDR3 sequences, about a sixth of them seen just once; the ten biggest clones take up about 19%. Regarding time point: newly diagnosed GD, antithyroid drugs for less than 3 months. PBMCs provided the RNA from which the TCR library was made. This clonotype was detected a few times. Its antigen is as yet unknown. One junction end does not reproduce the germline sequence, and a read error may be involved. CDR1 is MNHEY, CDR2 SMNVEV, per germline (reference sequence). The CDR3 has 12 residues. This sample was also put to use in a study of T cells in Graves' hyperthyroidism and ophthalmopathy. From that second work: Disease duration under 2 months; hyperthyroidism patients were aged 18 to 65.

Sequenced here: peripheral blood mononuclear cells (PBMCs), sampled at new diagnosis, from a patient treated with antithyroid drugs. This TCR was recovered from a woman under 30 with Graves disease. The rearrangement links TRBV27 to TRBJ2-2, with D perhaps being TRBD1 or TRBD2 (5 bases each). The CDR3 reads CASSLGTGEPFF. The CDR3 nucleotides are TGTGCCAGCAGTTTAGGGACCGGGGAGCCGTTTTTT.